This note documents a single T cell receptor (beta chain) sequence. Antigen unknown. J gave up 4 bases and V 0 bases, and 12 bases lay outside the gene matches. CDR1 is LGHNA and CDR2 is YNFKEQ in the germline V gene. This CDR3 contains 18 residues. This sample is drawn from a study of T cell responses to AZD1222 COVID-19 vaccine. General study points: Per reports, nearly half of all spike-specific TCRs target regions that are unmutated in variants.

Sequencing used immunoSEQ multiplex PCR; TCRdb keeps in-frame clones, though not all of them. This table has 200,000 to 300,000 clones, approximately 95% appearing once. The rearrangement uses TRBV4-2 and TRBJ2-7, with 10 bases fitting TRBD2. The sample consisted of peripheral blood, taken on day 0 of AZD1222 vaccination. The source of this sequence is an adult in good health. The chain's CDR3 is CASSQDWPVGLAAYEQYF. The CDR3, as DNA: TGTGCCAGCAGCCAAGACTGGCCCGTCGGACTAGCGGCGTACGAGCAGTACTTC.